This T cell receptor (beta chain) was recorded in a study of technical replicates of blood from several donors. Data came from immunoSEQ multiplex PCR; TCRdb stores just in-frame clones and leaves some out. The repertoire includes approximately 60,000 clones, about 87% of them detected once, and around 5.2% sits in the top ten. Germline V gene data show CDR1 as SGHNT and CDR2 as YYREEE (reference sequence). The CDR3 totals 15 residues. Trimming removed 4 bases at V and 4 bases at J, with 14 bases between. Sequenced sample: PBMCs. This chain uses TRBV5-4 with TRBJ2-2, with D perhaps matching TRBD2 (5 bases). The receptor's source is a human donor in good health. Some clones in this sample may be carry-over from other donors' samples. This CDR3 is CASSDPTGGTGELFF. DNA for the CDR3: TGTGCCAGCAGCGACCCGACTGGAGGCACCGGGGAGCTGTTTTTT.